This T cell receptor beta chain was sequenced in a study of shared clonotypes between healthy human individuals. Study as a whole: Three plates were used per donor for CD4 naive, three for CD4 memory, two for CD8 naive and one for CD8 memory. Broader study findings: Rarefaction gave evidence that sorted-subset sequencing remained incomplete despite large depth. Clonotypes not shared had lower generation probabilities than those common to all four donors.

The ends were cut back, 3 bases at V and 6 bases at J, with 21 bases in the middle. This CDR3 is built from 17 residues. The V gene's germline CDR1 is KGHSH and CDR2 LQKENI. In regard to this clone: Its cognate antigen is unknown.

Study donors comprised healthy, HIV-negative adults devoid of recent acute infection or vaccination. The assay was immunoSEQ multiplex PCR, and TCRdb's table has in-frame clones only and misses some. The sample has over a million clones, 95% to 99% seen once. Sample: naive CD4+ T cells sorted from blood. Specified subset: CD45RA+ positively selected. The TCR comes from a young man in good health. This chain connects TRBV18 to TRBJ2-1, with D maybe TRBD2 (6 bases). This chain's CDR3 is CASSPWSGGTRSNEQFF. In DNA form, the CDR3 reads TGTGCCAGCTCACCGTGGAGTGGGGGGACCAGGAGCAATGAGCAGTTCTTC.